Listed below are T cell receptor beta chains from one sample, sequenced in a study of CXCR3 chemokines and chemotherapy response in bladder cancer. TCRdb reprocessed the PCR reads with MiXCR, giving one entry per CDR3 protein. The sample shows over a thousand distinct CDR3 sequences, roughly 19% of them seen only once. The specimen was taken from a patient whose treatment included neoadjuvant chemotherapy. The receptors originated from a human donor with bladder cancer that did not respond to neoadjuvant chemotherapy. CDR3s include the opening cysteine and the closing phenylalanine or tryptophan.

j_call | cdr3_length | v_call | cdr3_aa
TRBJ1-2 | 19 | TRBV15 | CATSRDLRWEGDRFYGYTF
TRBJ2-3 | 15 | TRBV5-4 | CASSLSGGGGDTQYF
TRBJ1-1 | 14 | TRBV19 | CASSVGTGGAEAFF
TRBJ1-2 | 12 | TRBV20-1 | CSSGQGIYGYTF
TRBJ2-6 | 15 | TRBV19 | CASSIGDSGANVLTF
TRBJ1-6 | 15 | TRBV7-9 | CASSLDGLGNSPIHF
TRBJ1-2 | 18 | TRBV11-2 | CASSLVIPTPGASYGYTF
TRBJ1-1 | 13 | TRBV20-1 | CSARDLRNTEAFF
TRBJ2-1 | 15 | TRBV24-1 | CATSSSGGVGDEQFF
TRBJ2-4 | 19 | TRBV20-1 | CSAPGGGGPLKRAKNIQYF
TRBJ2-1 | 16 | TRBV14 | CASSQGAGRLDNEQFF
TRBJ2-1 | 14 | TRBV6-5 | CASSYSEPYNEQFF
TRBJ2-3 | 17 | TRBV12-3/TRBV12-4 | CASSLPESSESTDTQYF
TRBJ2-1 | 16 | TRBV6-5 | CASSYSRLAGEYEQFF
TRBJ2-3 | 14 | TRBV6-6 | CASTPTGDPDTQYF
TRBJ2-7 | 16 | TRBV10-3 | CAISEFGGGAFHEQYF
TRBJ1-2 | 14 | TRBV7-2 | CASSLDEGGLGYTF
TRBJ2-7 | 16 | TRBV7-3 | CASSPTPGTSSYEQYF
TRBJ2-2 | 13 | TRBV6-5 | CASSFKAGGELFF
TRBJ2-6 | 16 | TRBV5-4 | CASSFSLGIGANVLTF
TRBJ1-5 | 16 | TRBV18 | CASSGQGAVGNQPQHF
TRBJ1-1 | 14 | TRBV7-9 | CASRVEGTNTEAFF
TRBJ1-1 | 14 | TRBV10-2 | CASSPGQGALRAFF
TRBJ2-5 | 15 | TRBV6-5 | CASKLDRTRQETQYF
TRBJ2-7 | 13 | TRBV7-2 | CASSLVVAYEQYF
TRBJ1-1 | 13 | TRBV12-3/TRBV12-4 | CASSLAKHTEAFF